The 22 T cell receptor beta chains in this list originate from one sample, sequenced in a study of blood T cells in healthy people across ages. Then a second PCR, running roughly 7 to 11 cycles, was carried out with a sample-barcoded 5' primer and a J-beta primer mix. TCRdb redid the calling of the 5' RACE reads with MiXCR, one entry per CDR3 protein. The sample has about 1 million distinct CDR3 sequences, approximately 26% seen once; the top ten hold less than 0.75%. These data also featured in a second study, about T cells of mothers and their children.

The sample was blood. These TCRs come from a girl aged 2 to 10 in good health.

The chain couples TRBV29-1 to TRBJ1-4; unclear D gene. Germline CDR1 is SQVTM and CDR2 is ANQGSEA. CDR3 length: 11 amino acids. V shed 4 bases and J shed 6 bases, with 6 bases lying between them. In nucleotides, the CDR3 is TGCAGCGTTGCCAGCGATGAAAAACTGTTTTTT. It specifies CSVASDEKLFF.

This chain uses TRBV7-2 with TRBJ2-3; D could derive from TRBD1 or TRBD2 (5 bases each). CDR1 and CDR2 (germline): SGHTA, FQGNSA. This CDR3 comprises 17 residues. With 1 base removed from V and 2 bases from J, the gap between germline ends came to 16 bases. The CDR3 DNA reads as TGTGCCAGCAGCTTAGAGCCCCCCGGGGCCCACACAGATACGCAGTATTTT. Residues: CASSLEPPGAHTDTQYF. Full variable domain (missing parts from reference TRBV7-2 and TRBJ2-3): GAGVSQSPSNKVTEKGKDVELRCDPISGHTALYWYRQSLGQGLEFLIYFQGNSAPDKSGLPSDRFSAERTGGSVSTLTIQRTQQEDSAVYLCASSLEPPGAHTDTQYFGPGTRLTVL.

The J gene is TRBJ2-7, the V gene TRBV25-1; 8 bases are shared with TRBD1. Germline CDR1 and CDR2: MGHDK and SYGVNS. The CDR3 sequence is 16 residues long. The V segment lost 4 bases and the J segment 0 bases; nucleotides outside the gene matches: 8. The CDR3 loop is CASSAYTGGSSYEQYF. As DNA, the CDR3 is TGTGCCAGCAGTGCTTATACAGGGGGGAGCTCCTACGAGCAGTACTTC.

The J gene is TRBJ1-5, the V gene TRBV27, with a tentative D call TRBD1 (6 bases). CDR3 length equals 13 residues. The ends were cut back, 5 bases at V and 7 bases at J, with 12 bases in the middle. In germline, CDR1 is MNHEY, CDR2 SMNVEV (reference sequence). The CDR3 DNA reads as TGTGCCAGCAGTACGGTAGGGGGACAGCCCCAGCATTTT. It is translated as CASSTVGGQPQHF.

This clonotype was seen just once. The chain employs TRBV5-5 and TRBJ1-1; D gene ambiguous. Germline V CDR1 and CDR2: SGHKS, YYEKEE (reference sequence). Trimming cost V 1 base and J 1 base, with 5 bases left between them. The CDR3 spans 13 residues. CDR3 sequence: CASSLFANTEAFF. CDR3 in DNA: TGTGCCAGCAGCTTGTTTGCGAACACTGAAGCTTTCTTT.

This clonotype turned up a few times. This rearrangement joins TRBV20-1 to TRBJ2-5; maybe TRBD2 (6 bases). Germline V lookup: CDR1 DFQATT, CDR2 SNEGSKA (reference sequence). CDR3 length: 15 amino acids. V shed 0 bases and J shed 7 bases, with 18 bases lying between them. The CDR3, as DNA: TGCAGTGCTAGAGATGGTGGGACTGAACTTTGGACCCAGTACTTC. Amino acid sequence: CSARDGGTELWTQYF.

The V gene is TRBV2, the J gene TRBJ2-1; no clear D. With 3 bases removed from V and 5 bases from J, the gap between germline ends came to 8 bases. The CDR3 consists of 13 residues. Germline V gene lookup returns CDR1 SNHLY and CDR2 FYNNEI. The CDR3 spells CASSELLNNEQFF. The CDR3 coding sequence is TGTGCCAGCAGTGAGTTATTGAACAATGAGCAGTTCTTC.

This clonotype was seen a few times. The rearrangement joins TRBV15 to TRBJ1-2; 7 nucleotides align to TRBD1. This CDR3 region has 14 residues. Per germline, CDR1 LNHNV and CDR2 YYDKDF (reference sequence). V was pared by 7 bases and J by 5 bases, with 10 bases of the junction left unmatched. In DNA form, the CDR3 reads TGTGCCACCACCCGGGGACAGCTATCTTATGGCTACACCTTC. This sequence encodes CATTRGQLSYGYTF.

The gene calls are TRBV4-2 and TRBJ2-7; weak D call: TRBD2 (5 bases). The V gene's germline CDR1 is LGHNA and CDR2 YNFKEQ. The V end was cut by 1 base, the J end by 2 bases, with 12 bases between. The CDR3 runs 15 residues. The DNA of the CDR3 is TGTGCCAGCAGCCAAGCGAGGGCGGCGGCCTACGAGCAGTACTTC. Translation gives CASSQARAAAYEQYF.

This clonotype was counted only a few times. The chain's CDR3 is CATSNQLAKNIQYF. CDR3 in DNA: TGTGCCACCAGCAATCAGTTAGCCAAAAACATTCAGTACTTC. The genes are TRBV15 and TRBJ2-4; no clear D gene. CDR1 and CDR2 (germline): LNHNV, YYDKDF (reference sequence). The ends were cut back, 4 bases at V and 0 bases at J, with 7 bases in the middle. The CDR3 runs 14 residues.

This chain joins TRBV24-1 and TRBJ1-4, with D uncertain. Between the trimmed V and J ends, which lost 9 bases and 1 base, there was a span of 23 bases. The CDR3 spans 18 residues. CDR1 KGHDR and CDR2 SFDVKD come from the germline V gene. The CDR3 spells CATHPHMSSLETNEKLFF. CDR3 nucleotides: TGTGCCACCCACCCCCACATGAGTTCCTTGGAAACTAATGAAAAACTGTTTTTT.

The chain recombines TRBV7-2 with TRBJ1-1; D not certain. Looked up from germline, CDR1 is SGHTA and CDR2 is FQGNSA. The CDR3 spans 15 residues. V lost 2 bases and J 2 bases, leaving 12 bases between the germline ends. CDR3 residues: CASSLRNSANTEAFF. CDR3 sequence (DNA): TGTGCCAGCAGCTTACGGAACAGTGCCAACACTGAAGCTTTCTTT.

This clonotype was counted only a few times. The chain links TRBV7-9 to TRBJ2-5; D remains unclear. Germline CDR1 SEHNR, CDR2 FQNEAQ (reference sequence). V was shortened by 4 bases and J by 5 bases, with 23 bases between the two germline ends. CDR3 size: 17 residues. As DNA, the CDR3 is TGTGCCAGCAGCTCCAGACGCCTTCACATGTCCGGCGAGACCCAGTACTTC. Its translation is CASSSRRLHMSGETQYF.

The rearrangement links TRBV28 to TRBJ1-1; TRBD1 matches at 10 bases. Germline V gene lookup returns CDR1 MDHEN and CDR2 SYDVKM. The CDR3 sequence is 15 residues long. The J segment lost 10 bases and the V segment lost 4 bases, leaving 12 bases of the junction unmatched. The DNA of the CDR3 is TGTGCCAGCAGTTCTGGGCCTGGACAGGGGGGCCGAGCTTTCTTT. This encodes CASSSGPGQGGRAFF.

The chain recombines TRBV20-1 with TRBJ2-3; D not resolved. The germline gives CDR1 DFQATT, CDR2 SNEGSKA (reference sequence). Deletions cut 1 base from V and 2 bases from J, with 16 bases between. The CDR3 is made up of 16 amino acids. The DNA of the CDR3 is TGCAGTGCTAGAGCCATAGACTTTCCTTACACAGATACGCAGTATTTT. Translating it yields CSARAIDFPYTDTQYF.

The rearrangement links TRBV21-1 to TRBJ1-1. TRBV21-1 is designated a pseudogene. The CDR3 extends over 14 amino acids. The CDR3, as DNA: TGTGCCAGCAGCAAGACCAGAGGGAGGGCTGAAGCTTTCTTT. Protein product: CASSKTRGRAEAFF.

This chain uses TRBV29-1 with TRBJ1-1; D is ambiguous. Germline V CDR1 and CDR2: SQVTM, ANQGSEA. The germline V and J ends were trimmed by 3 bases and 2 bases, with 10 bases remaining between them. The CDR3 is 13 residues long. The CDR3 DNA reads TGCAGCGTTGAGTTGAGATTAAACACTGAAGCTTTCTTT. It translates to CSVELRLNTEAFF.

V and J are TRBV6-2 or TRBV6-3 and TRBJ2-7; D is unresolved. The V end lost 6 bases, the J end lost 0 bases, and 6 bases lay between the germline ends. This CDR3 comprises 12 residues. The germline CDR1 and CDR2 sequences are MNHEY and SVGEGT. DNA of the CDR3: TGTGCCAGCAGCTGGGTCTCCTACGAGCAGTACTTC. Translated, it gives CASSWVSYEQYF.

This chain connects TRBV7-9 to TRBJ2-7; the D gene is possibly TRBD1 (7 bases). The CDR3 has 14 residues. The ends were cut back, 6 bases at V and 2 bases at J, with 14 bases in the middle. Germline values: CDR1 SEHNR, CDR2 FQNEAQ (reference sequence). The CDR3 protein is CASRGGTGAYEQYF. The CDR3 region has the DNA TGTGCCAGCAGGGGGGGAACAGGGGCCTACGAGCAGTACTTC.

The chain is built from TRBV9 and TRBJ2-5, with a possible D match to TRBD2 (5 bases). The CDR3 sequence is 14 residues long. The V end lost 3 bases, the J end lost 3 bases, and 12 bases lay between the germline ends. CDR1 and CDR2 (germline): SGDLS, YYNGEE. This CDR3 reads CASSAAGVKETQYF. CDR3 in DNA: TGTGCCAGCAGCGCGGCCGGGGTTAAAGAGACCCAGTACTTC.

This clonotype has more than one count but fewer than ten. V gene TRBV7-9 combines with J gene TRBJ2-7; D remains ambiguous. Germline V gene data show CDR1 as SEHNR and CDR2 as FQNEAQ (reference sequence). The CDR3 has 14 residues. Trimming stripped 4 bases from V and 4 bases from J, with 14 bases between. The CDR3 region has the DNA TGTGCCAGCAGCTCCTTAGCCCACCCATACGAGCAGTACTTC. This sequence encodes CASSSLAHPYEQYF. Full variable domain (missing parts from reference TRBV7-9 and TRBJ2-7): DTGVSQNPRHKITKRGQNVTFRCDPISEHNRLYWYRQTLGQGPEFLTYFQNEAQLEKSRLLSDRFSAERPKGSFSTLEIQRTEQGDSAMYLCASSSLAHPYEQYFGPGTRLTVT.

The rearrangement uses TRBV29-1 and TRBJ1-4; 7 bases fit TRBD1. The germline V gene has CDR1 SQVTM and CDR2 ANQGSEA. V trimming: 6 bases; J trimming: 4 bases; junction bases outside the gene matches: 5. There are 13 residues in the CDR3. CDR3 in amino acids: CSVSTGSNEKLFF. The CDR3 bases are TGCAGCGTCTCGACAGGGAGTAATGAAAAACTGTTTTTT.